This T cell receptor (beta chain) was sequenced during a study of glioma-infiltrating T cells after dendritic cell vaccination. Whole-study results and caveats: Higher pretreatment TIL content predicted longer progression-free time and survival. Few patients contributed both blood and tumor specimens.

The method was immunoSEQ multiplex PCR; TCRdb's version includes in-frame clones alone and lacks a portion of them. The sample has roughly 100,000 clones, 90% seen once. The time point: after dendritic cell vaccination, including at tumor progression/relapse. In its sample, this clone was seen a few times. Its antigen is undetermined. Sequenced here: blood, sampled after dendritic cell vaccination. This receptor was taken from a human donor with glioblastoma.

The CDR3 DNA reads TGCGCCAGCAGCCTTGGGAGGGGTAATGAAAAACTGTTTTTT. Translating gives CASSLGRGNEKLFF. The V call is TRBV5-1, the J call TRBJ1-4, with D possibly TRBD1 on 5 matching bases. The germline gives CDR1 SGHRS, CDR2 YFSETQ. The CDR3 is 14 residues long. V shed 4 bases and J shed 4 bases, with 11 bases lying between them.